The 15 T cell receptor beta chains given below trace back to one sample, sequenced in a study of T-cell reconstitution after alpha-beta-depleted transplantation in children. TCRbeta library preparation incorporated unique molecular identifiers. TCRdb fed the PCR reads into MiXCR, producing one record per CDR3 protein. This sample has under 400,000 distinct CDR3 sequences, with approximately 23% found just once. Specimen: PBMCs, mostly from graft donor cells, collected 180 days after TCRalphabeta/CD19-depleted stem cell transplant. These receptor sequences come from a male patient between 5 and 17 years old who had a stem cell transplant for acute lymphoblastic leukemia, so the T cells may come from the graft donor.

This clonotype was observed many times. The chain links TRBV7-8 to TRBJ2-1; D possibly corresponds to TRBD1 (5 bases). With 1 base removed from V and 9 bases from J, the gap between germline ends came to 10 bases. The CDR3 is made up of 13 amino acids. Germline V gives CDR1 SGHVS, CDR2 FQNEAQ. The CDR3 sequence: CASSLGGRGEQFF. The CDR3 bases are TGTGCCAGCAGCTTAGGGGGAAGGGGTGAGCAGTTCTTC.

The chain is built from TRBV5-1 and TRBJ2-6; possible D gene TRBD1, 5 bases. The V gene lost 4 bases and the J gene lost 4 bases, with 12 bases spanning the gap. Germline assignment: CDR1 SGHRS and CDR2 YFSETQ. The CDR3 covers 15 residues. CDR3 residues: CASSLRVKGANVLTF. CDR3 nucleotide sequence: TGCGCCAGCAGCCTCAGGGTTAAGGGGGCCAACGTCCTGACTTTC.

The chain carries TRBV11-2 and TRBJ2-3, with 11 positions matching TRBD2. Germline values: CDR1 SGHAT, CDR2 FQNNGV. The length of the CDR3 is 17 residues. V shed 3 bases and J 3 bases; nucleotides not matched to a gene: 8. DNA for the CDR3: TGTGCCAGCAGCTTCTCATGGGGACTAGCGGTTACAGATACGCAGTATTTT. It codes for CASSFSWGLAVTDTQYF.

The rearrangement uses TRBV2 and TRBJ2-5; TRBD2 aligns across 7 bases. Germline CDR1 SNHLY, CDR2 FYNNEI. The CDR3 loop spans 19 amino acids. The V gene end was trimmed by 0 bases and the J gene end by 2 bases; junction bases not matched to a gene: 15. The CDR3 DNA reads TGTGCCAGCAGTGAAGCGGGTCTATCGGCGGGGGTCCTACAAGAGACCCAGTACTTC. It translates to CASSEAGLSAGVLQETQYF.

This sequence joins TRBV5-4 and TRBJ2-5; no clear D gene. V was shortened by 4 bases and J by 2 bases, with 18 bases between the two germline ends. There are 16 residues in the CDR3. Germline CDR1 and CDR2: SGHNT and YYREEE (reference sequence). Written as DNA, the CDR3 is TGTGCCAGCAGCCAGAATCGACTCCCCCGACAAGAGACCCAGTACTTC. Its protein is CASSQNRLPRQETQYF.

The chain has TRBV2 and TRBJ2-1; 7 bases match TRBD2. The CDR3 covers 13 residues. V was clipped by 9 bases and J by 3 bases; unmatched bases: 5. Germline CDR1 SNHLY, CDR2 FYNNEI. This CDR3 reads CARGGEGYNEQFF. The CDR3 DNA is TGTGCCAGGGGGGGGGAGGGCTACAATGAGCAGTTCTTC.

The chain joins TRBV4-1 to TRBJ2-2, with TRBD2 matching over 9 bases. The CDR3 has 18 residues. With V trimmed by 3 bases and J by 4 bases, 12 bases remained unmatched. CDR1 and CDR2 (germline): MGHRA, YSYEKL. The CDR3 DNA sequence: TGCGCCAGCAGCCAGGGCGGGAGGGCCGTACGATTCACCGGGGAGCTGTTTTTT. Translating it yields CASSQGGRAVRFTGELFF.

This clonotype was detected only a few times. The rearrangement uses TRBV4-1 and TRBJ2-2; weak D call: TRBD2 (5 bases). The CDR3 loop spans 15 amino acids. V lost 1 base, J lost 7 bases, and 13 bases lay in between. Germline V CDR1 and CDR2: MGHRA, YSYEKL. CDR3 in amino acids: CASSQARARGGELFF. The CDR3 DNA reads TGCGCCAGCAGCCAAGCCCGGGCCCGGGGCGGGGAGCTGTTTTTT.

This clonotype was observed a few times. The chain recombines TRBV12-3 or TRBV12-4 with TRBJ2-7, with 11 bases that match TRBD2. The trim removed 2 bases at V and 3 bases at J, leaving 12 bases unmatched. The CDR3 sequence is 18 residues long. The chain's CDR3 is CASSLYGLAGGRDYEQYF. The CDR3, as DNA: TGTGCCAGCAGTTTATATGGGCTAGCGGGAGGTCGAGACTACGAGCAGTACTTC.

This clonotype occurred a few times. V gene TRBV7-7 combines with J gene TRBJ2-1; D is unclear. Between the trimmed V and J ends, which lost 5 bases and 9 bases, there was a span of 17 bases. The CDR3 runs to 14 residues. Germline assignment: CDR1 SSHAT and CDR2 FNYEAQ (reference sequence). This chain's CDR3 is CASSATVSRSEQFF. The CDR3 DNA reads TGTGCCAGCAGCGCTACAGTCAGCCGGAGTGAGCAGTTCTTC.

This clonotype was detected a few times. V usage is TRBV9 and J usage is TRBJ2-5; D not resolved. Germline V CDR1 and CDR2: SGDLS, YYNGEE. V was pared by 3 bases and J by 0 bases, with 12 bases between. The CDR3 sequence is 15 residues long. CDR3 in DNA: TGTGCCAGCAGCGCAGAGGCCCCCTACCAAGAGACCCAGTACTTC. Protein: CASSAEAPYQETQYF.

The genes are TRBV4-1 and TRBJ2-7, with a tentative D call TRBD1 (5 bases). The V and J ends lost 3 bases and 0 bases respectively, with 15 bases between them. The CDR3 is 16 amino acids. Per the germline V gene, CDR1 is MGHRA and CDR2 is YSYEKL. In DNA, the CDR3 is TGCGCCAGCAGCCATGATGCAGGGATAAGCTCCTACGAGCAGTACTTC. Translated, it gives CASSHDAGISSYEQYF.

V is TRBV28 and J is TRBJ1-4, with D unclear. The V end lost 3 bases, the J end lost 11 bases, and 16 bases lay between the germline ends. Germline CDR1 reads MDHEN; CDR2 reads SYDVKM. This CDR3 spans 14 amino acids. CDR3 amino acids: CASSFIAGGYKLFF. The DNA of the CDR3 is TGTGCCAGCAGTTTCATAGCGGGCGGGTACAAACTGTTTTTT.

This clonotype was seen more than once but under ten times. CDR3 coding DNA: TGTGCCAGTCAACAACTTAACACTGAAGCTTTCTTT. It specifies CASQQLNTEAFF. The rearrangement links TRBV6-5 to TRBJ1-1; D call uncertain. V was cut by 9 bases and J by 2 bases, with 10 bases left in between. Looked up from germline, CDR1 is MNHEY and CDR2 is SVGAGI. This CDR3 contains 12 residues.

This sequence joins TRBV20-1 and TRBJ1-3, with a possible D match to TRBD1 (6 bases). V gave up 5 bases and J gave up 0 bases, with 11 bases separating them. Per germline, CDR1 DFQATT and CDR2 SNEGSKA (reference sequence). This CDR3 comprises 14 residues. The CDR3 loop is CSADDRFSGNTIYF. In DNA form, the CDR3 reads TGCAGTGCTGATGACAGGTTCTCTGGAAACACCATATATTTT.